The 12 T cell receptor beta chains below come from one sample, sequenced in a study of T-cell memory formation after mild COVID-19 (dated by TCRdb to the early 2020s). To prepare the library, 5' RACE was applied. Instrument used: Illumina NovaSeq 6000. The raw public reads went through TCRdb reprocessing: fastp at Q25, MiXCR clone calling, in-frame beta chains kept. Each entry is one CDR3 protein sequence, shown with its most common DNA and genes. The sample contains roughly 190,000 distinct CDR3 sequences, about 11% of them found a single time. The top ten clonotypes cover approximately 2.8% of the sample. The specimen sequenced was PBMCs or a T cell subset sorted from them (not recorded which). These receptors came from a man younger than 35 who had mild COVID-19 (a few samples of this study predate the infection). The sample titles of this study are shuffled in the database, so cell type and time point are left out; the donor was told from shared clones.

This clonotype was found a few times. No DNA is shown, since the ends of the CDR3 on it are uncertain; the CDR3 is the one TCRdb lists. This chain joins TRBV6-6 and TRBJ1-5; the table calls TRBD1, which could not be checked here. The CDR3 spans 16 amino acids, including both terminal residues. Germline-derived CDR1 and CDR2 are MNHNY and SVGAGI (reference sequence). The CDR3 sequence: CASSTERGQGILAQHF.

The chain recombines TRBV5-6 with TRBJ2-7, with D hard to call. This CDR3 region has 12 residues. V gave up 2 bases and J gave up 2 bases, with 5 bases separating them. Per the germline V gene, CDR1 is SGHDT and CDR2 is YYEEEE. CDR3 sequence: CASSFMTYEQYF. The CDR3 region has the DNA TGTGCCAGCAGCTTCATGACCTACGAGCAGTACTTC.

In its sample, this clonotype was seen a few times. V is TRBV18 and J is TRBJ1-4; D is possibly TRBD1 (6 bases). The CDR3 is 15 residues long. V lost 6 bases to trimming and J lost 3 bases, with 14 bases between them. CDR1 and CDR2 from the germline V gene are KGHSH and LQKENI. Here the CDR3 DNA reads TGTGCCAGCTCTCCGTTCAACAGGGCTAATGAAAAACTGTTTTTT. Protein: CASSPFNRANEKLFF. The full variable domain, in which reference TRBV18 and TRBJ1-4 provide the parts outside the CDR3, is NAGVMQNPRHLVRRRGQEARLRCSPMKGHSHVYWYRQLPEEGLKFMVYLQKENIIDESGMPKERFSAEFPKEGPSILRIQQVVRGDSAAYFCASSPFNRANEKLFFGSGTQLSVL.

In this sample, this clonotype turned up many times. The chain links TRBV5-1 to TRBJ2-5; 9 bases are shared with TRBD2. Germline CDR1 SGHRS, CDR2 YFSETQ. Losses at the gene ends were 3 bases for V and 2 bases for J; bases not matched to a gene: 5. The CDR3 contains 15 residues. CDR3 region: CASSWIAGAQETQYF. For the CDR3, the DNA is TGCGCCAGCAGCTGGATAGCGGGGGCACAAGAGACCCAGTACTTC. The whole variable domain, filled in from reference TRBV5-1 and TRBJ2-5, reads KAGVTQTPRYLIKTRGQQVTLSCSPISGHRSVSWYQQTPGQGLQFLFEYFSETQRNKGNFPGRFSGRQFSNSRSEMNVSTLELGDSALYLCASSWIAGAQETQYFGPGTRLLVL.

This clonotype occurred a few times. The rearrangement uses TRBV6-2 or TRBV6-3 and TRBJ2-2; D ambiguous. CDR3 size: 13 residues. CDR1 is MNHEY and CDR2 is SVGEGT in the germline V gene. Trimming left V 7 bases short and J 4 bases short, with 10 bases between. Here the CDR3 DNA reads TGTGCCAGCATGAAAACGGGCACCGGGGAGCTGTTTTTT. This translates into CASMKTGTGELFF.

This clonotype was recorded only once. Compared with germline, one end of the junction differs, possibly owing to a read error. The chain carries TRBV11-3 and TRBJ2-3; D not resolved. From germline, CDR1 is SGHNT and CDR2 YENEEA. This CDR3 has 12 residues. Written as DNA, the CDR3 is TGTGACAGCAGCACCTCGGAAGATACGCAGTATTTT. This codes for CDSSTSEDTQYF.

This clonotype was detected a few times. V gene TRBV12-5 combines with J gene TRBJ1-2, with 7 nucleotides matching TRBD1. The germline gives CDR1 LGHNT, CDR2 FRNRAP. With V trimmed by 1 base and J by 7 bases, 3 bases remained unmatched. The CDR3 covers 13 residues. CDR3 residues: CASGLAHRGGYTF. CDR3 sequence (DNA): TGTGCTAGTGGTTTGGCCCACAGGGGTGGCTACACCTTC.

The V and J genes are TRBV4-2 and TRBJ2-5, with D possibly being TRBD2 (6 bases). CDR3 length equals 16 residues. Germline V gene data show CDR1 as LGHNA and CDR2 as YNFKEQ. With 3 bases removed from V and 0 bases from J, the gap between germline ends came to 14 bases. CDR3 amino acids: CASSHAGREYQETQYF. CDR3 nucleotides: TGTGCCAGCAGCCACGCAGGACGGGAGTACCAAGAGACCCAGTACTTC.

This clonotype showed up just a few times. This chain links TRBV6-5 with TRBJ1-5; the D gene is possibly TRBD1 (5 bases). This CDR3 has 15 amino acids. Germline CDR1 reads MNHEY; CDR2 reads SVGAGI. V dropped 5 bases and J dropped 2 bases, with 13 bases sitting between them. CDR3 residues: CASSAGTSGNQPQHF. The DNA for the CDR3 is TGTGCCAGCAGTGCAGGGACTTCGGGCAATCAGCCCCAGCATTTT.

CDR3 nucleotides: TGTGCCACCAGCAGAGACTGGGGGGCAGGTGGCTACACCTTC. This codes for CATSRDWGAGGYTF. The chain carries TRBV15 and TRBJ1-2, with a possible D match to TRBD1 (6 bases). This CDR3 has 14 amino acids. Germline values: CDR1 LNHNV, CDR2 YYDKDF (reference sequence). V lost 0 bases and J lost 7, with 12 bases in between.

CDR3 DNA sequence: TGCGCCAGCAGCTTCTCGACTAGCGGGGGGGCCGGAGATACGCAGTATTTT. Translated: CASSFSTSGGAGDTQYF. The chain couples TRBV4-3 to TRBJ2-3, with 14 bases that match TRBD2. Germline CDR1 and CDR2: LGHNA and YSLEER. J lost 5 bases, V lost 5 bases, and 9 bases had no gene match. This CDR3 is built from 17 residues.

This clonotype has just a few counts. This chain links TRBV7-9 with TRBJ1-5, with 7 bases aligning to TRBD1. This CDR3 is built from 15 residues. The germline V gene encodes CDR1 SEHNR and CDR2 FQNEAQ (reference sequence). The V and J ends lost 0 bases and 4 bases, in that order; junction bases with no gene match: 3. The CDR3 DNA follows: TGTGCCAGCAGCTTAGCGGGGACAGATAATCAGCCCCAGCATTTT. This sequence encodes CASSLAGTDNQPQHF.